This passage covers 18 T cell receptor beta chains from one sample sequenced in a study of blood T cells in healthy people across ages. A sample-barcoded 5' primer and a J-beta primer mix were used in a second PCR of roughly 7 to 11 cycles. TCRdb used MiXCR to reprocess the 5' RACE reads, holding one entry per CDR3 protein. The data contain 580,000 or so distinct CDR3 sequences, 45% to 55% of them singletons. Sequencing was performed on blood. These receptor sequences come from a man aged 80 or over in good health.

There are many counts of this clonotype. The CDR3 bases are TGTGCCAGCAGTGAATGGGGTATCTGGGAGCAGTACTTC. Translated: CASSEWGIWEQYF. The chain couples TRBV6-1 to TRBJ2-7; D is ambiguous. V was trimmed by 2 bases and J by 7 bases, leaving 12 bases between them. Per germline, CDR1 MNHNS and CDR2 SASEGT. The CDR3 is made up of 13 amino acids.

This clonotype appeared a few times. The V call is TRBV7-9, the J call TRBJ2-5, with TRBD1 identical over 7 bases. V shed 4 bases, J shed 0 bases, and the junction held 2 bases outside the gene matches. This CDR3 region has 14 residues. CDR1 and CDR2 (germline): SEHNR, FQNEAQ (reference sequence). As DNA, the CDR3 is TGTGCCAGCAGCTCCGGACAGGACCAAGAGACCCAGTACTTC. It yields the protein CASSSGQDQETQYF.

This chain joins TRBV29-1 and TRBJ2-1; D is uncertain. Per the germline V gene, CDR1 is SQVTM and CDR2 is ANQGSEA. The CDR3 is made up of 13 amino acids. CDR3 nucleotides: TGCAGTGCCTCGAGCGTGAGCTACAATGAGCAGTTCTTC. Protein: CSASSVSYNEQFF.

This clonotype has a handful of counts. The chain carries TRBV24-1 and TRBJ2-5; TRBD1 matches 12 bases. V was pared by 2 bases and J by 4 bases, with 7 bases of the junction left unmatched. CDR3 length equals 17 residues. Germline lookup yields CDR1 KGHDR and CDR2 SFDVKD. CDR3 coding DNA: TGTGCCACCAGTGATTCCGCCGGGACAGGGGGCGTAGAGACCCAGTACTTC. Amino acid sequence: CATSDSAGTGGVETQYF.

DNA of the CDR3: TGCAGTGCTCGGGACCCAGAGGGGCGGGATACGCAGTATTTT. It specifies CSARDPEGRDTQYF. This sequence joins TRBV20-1 and TRBJ2-3, with D perhaps being TRBD1 or TRBD2 (5 bases each). Germline lookup yields CDR1 DFQATT and CDR2 SNEGSKA (reference sequence). V lost 5 bases to trimming and J lost 6 bases, with 18 bases between them. CDR3 size: 14 residues.

The rearrangement links TRBV20-1 to TRBJ2-1; 11 nucleotides align to TRBD2. The germline CDR1 and CDR2 sequences are DFQATT and SNEGSKA (reference sequence). The CDR3 loop spans 14 amino acids. V shed 6 bases and J 6 bases; nucleotides not matched to a gene: 7. The CDR3 sequence is CSALRTSGFNEQFF. CDR3 DNA sequence: TGCAGTGCCCTTCGGACTAGCGGGTTCAATGAGCAGTTCTTC.

About this clonotype: The junction departs from germline at one end; a sequencing error may be responsible. V and J are TRBV7-2 and TRBJ1-1; weak D call: TRBD1 (5 bases). Germline V lookup: CDR1 SGHTA, CDR2 FQGNSA. The CDR3 has 14 amino acids. This CDR3 is CVSSLEGTGTEAFF. CDR3 sequence (DNA): TGTGTCAGCAGCTTAGAGGGGACGGGCACTGAAGCTTTCTTT.

The chain couples TRBV20-1 to TRBJ2-1, with 11 bases aligning to TRBD2. Germline lookup yields CDR1 DFQATT and CDR2 SNEGSKA (reference sequence). This CDR3 comprises 15 residues. V lost 5 bases, J lost 3 bases, and 6 bases stayed unmatched. The CDR3 sequence: CSAALAGADYNEQFF. CDR3 bases: TGCAGTGCTGCACTAGCGGGGGCCGACTACAATGAGCAGTTCTTC.

V gene TRBV5-1 combines with J gene TRBJ2-4; D is perhaps TRBD1 or TRBD2 (5 bases each). The J call may be faulty, since TRBJ2-7 better matches the DNA end. CDR1 and CDR2 (germline): SGHRS, YFSETQ. The CDR3 is made up of 17 amino acids. CDR3 nucleotides: TGCGCCAGCAGCTCCCACCCCTTTGAGGGGCGACGTGCCGAGCAGTACTTC. Its protein product is CASSSHPFEGRRAEQYF.

The V call is TRBV5-1, the J call TRBJ1-2; D is perhaps TRBD1 (5 bases). Germline lookup yields CDR1 SGHRS and CDR2 YFSETQ. This CDR3 spans 19 amino acids. V lost 4 bases and J lost 3, with 28 bases in between. CDR3 sequence (DNA): TGCGCCAGCAGCCCAAACCCTCCGGGGCAGACCCAGTTGGACTATGGCTACACCTTC. Translating gives CASSPNPPGQTQLDYGYTF. The full variable domain, its missing parts supplied by reference TRBV5-1 and TRBJ1-2, is KAGVTQTPRYLIKTRGQQVTLSCSPISGHRSVSWYQQTPGQGLQFLFEYFSETQRNKGNFPGRFSGRQFSNSRSEMNVSTLELGDSALYLCASSPNPPGQTQLDYGYTFGSGTRLTVV.

This clonotype came up many times. The chain uses TRBV29-1 and TRBJ2-5; D unclear. The CDR3 runs to 14 residues. Germline V gene sequence: CDR1 SQVTM, CDR2 ANQGSEA. V gave up 1 base and J gave up 2 bases, with 11 bases separating them. CDR3 DNA sequence: TGCAGCGTTGAAGTGCGAGACGGTCAAGAGACCCAGTACTTC. Residues: CSVEVRDGQETQYF. The whole variable domain, filled in from reference TRBV29-1 and TRBJ2-5, reads SAVISQKPSRDICQRGTSLTIQCQVDSQVTMMFWYRQQPGQSLTLIATANQGSEATYESGFVIDKFPISRPNLTFSTLTVSNMSPEDSSIYLCSVEVRDGQETQYFGPGTRLLVL.

This clonotype turned up a few times. CDR3 region: CASSFGQRPRNEKLFF. The CDR3 nucleotides read TGTGCCAGCAGCTTTGGACAGCGACCAAGGAATGAAAAACTGTTTTTT. This chain links TRBV11-1 with TRBJ1-4; D may be TRBD1 (6 bases). Trimming removed 3 bases from V and 5 bases from J, with 16 bases in between. The CDR3 runs to 16 residues. The germline CDR1 and CDR2 sequences are SGHAT and FQDESV (reference sequence).

The chain recombines TRBV7-9 with TRBJ2-1; unclear D gene. CDR3 length: 12 residues. Germline V gene sequence: CDR1 SEHNR, CDR2 FQNEAQ (reference sequence). Trimming stripped 4 bases from V and 10 bases from J, with 11 bases between. The CDR3 region is CASSWDGPEQFF. CDR3 sequence (DNA): TGTGCCAGCAGCTGGGATGGCCCGGAGCAGTTCTTC. Looking up the rest from reference TRBV7-9 and TRBJ2-1 gives the full variable domain: DTGVSQNPRHKITKRGQNVTFRCDPISEHNRLYWYRQTLGQGPEFLTYFQNEAQLEKSRLLSDRFSAERPKGSFSTLEIQRTEQGDSAMYLCASSWDGPEQFFGPGTRLTVL.

The CDR3 sequence: CATSRAGGRNQPQHF. The CDR3 bases are TGTGCCACCAGCAGAGCGGGGGGCCGCAATCAGCCCCAGCATTTT. The chain carries TRBV15 and TRBJ1-5, with D tentatively TRBD1 (6 bases). Trimming removed 1 base from V and 2 bases from J, with 9 bases in between. Per the germline V gene, CDR1 is LNHNV and CDR2 is YYDKDF (reference sequence). This CDR3 comprises 15 residues. The full variable domain, in which reference TRBV15 and TRBJ1-5 provide the parts outside the CDR3, is DAMVIQNPRYQVTQFGKPVTLSCSQTLNHNVMYWYQQKSSQAPKLLFHYYDKDFNNEADTPDNFQSRRPNTSFCFLDIRSPGLGDTAMYLCATSRAGGRNQPQHFGDGTRLSIL.

V is TRBV27 and J is TRBJ1-6; no definite D call. CDR3 size: 16 residues. The V end lost 6 bases, the J end lost 7 bases, and 19 bases lay between the germline ends. Germline V gene data show CDR1 as MNHEY and CDR2 as SMNVEV (reference sequence). The CDR3 loop is CASRASRAGWNSPLHF. The CDR3 DNA reads as TGTGCCAGCAGAGCATCGAGGGCAGGTTGGAATTCACCCCTCCACTTT.

The chain employs TRBV29-1 and TRBJ1-2; 10 nucleotides match TRBD1. V trimming: 7 bases; J trimming: 2 bases; junction bases outside the gene matches: 10. CDR3 length equals 15 residues. Looked up from germline, CDR1 is SQVTM and CDR2 is ANQGSEA. CDR3 in amino acids: CSAVLGQGQNYGYTF. For the CDR3, the DNA is TGCAGCGCGGTGCTGGGACAGGGGCAGAACTATGGCTACACCTTC.

This clonotype was seen repeatedly, ten times or more. The chain links TRBV20-1 to TRBJ2-6, with D unclear. The CDR3 is 15 residues long. Germline loops: CDR1 DFQATT, CDR2 SNEGSKA (reference sequence). V lost 6 bases, J lost 0 bases, and 12 bases lay in between. In DNA, the CDR3 is TGCAGTGCCGCAACTGATGCCTCTGGGGCCAACGTCCTGACTTTC. It yields the protein CSAATDASGANVLTF.

The sample holds one count of this clonotype. The chain joins TRBV7-9 to TRBJ2-5; 12 nucleotides agree with TRBD1. Losses at the gene ends were 3 bases for V and 4 bases for J; bases not matched to a gene: 3. This CDR3 comprises 15 residues. Germline V CDR1 and CDR2: SEHNR, FQNEAQ (reference sequence). CDR3 in DNA: TGTGCCAGCAGCTTGGGGGACAGGGGGCCAGAGACCCAGTACTTC. This codes for CASSLGDRGPETQYF.